In this sample, the clone carrying this T cell receptor beta chain turned up once. The antigen remains undetermined. This entry belongs to a study of cytomegalovirus exposure and HLA in healthy donors. Primers for the PCR totalled 60 Vbeta and 13 Jbeta. Assay used: immunoSEQ multiplex PCR; TCRdb lists only in-frame clones, some missing. Of roughly 200,000 clones listed, 70% to 80% were seen once; the top ten hold roughly 3.6%. V lost 1 base and J lost 6; bases outside the gene matches: 13. The V gene's germline CDR1 is MDHEN and CDR2 SYDVKM. This CDR3 comprises 18 residues. Regarding the study as a whole: Later analysis suggested links between common viral pathogens and several top significant clusters.

The source is a woman in her sixties in good health and CMV-seropositive. The sequenced material came from PBMCs. The V call is TRBV28, the J call TRBJ1-5; 9 bases match TRBD1. CDR3 sequence: CASSLLIPGQGIFQPQHF. The CDR3 nucleotides are TGTGCCAGCAGTTTATTAATACCGGGACAGGGTATTTTTCAGCCCCAGCATTTT.